This entry lists 13 T cell receptor beta chains sequenced from one sample in a study of cytomegalovirus exposure and HLA in healthy donors (dated by TCRdb to the late 2010s). Library preparation employed the immunoSEQ multiplex PCR assay. A mixture of 60 forward primers for TCR Vbeta segments and 13 reverse primers for TCR Jbeta segments was used in the multiplex PCR. TCRdb took this table from immuneACCESS and kept in-frame rearrangements with V and J called. Such tables lack part of the clones; where checked against another copy, unresolved V genes explain under half of the gap, and the rest is unexplained. This sample is represented by roughly 120,000 clones; about 85% of them were singletons. Jointly, the top ten make up around 0.24% of the sample. Sequencing input: PBMCs. Every receptor here comes from a man aged 45-60 years in good health and CMV-seronegative.

The rearrangement uses TRBV4-1 and TRBJ1-2; no reliable D call. Germline V gene sequence: CDR1 MGHRA, CDR2 YSYEKL. Trimming removed 2 bases from V and 7 bases from J, with 8 bases in between. CDR3 length: 12 residues. The CDR3 loop reads CASSQLVTGYTF. The CDR3 nucleotides are TGCGCCAGCAGCCAATTAGTAACTGGCTACACCTTC.

This clone was counted between two and nine times. V and J are TRBV28 and TRBJ1-1; D possibly corresponds to TRBD1 (5 bases). Per germline, CDR1 MDHEN and CDR2 SYDVKM. Trimming stripped 2 bases from V and 6 bases from J, with 13 bases between. CDR3 length: 14 residues. The CDR3 DNA sequence: TGTGCCAGCAGTTTAATAGGGGCTAGGGCTGAAGCTTTCTTT. It translates to CASSLIGARAEAFF.

The rearrangement joins TRBV6-5 to TRBJ2-1, with 8 bases that match TRBD2. The CDR3 extends over 14 amino acids. Germline V lookup: CDR1 MNHEY, CDR2 SVGAGI. J was trimmed by 10 bases and V by 6 bases; bases with no gene match: 11. The CDR3 DNA follows: TGTGCCAGCAGCCCCGGACTAGCCCGTGGGGAGCAGTTCTTC. Amino acid sequence: CASSPGLARGEQFF.

This rearrangement joins TRBV25-1 to TRBJ2-5; 7 bases are shared with TRBD2. The closer fit of TRBJ2-7 to the DNA end suggests the J call may be wrong. The length of the CDR3 is 14 residues. The germline gives CDR1 MGHDK, CDR2 SYGVNS. The CDR3 protein is CASSGGLEVAEQYF. The CDR3 coding sequence is TGTGCCAGCAGCGGAGGACTAGAAGTTGCCGAGCAGTACTTC.

This clone was seen more than once but under ten times. The chain employs TRBV6-5 and TRBJ2-3; D gene unclear. From germline, CDR1 is MNHEY and CDR2 SVGAGI. The CDR3 length is 16 residues. Trimming took 2 bases from V and 2 from J, leaving 14 bases between them. For the CDR3, the DNA is TGTGCCAGCAGTTACCGGGTGTCAGTTCCCACAGATACGCAGTATTTT. Amino acid sequence: CASSYRVSVPTDTQYF.

The genes are TRBV19 and TRBJ1-1, with a tentative D call TRBD1 (5 bases). Between the trimmed V and J ends, which lost 6 bases and 0 bases, there was a span of 11 bases. This CDR3 has 14 amino acids. CDR1 and CDR2 (germline): LNHDA, SQIVND (reference sequence). The CDR3 reads CASRVQGMNTEAFF. Here the CDR3 DNA reads TGTGCCAGTAGAGTCCAGGGCATGAACACTGAAGCTTTCTTT.

The chain couples TRBV10-3 to TRBJ1-3, with D hard to call. Trimming took off 8 bases at V and 0 bases at J, with 14 bases between the two ends. The CDR3 covers 15 residues. CDR1 and CDR2 from the germline V gene are ENHRY and SYGVKD. CDR3 bases: TGTGCCATCGGTACCACAGCACTCTCTGGAAACACCATATATTTT. It is translated as CAIGTTALSGNTIYF.

The chain recombines TRBV19 with TRBJ1-6; 7 nucleotides line up with TRBD1. CDR3 length equals 14 residues. Trimming at V came to 7 bases and at J to 10 bases, leaving 10 bases not matched to a gene. Germline CDR1 is LNHDA and CDR2 is SQIVND (reference sequence). CDR3 protein: CASTPTGTGSPLHF. CDR3 coding DNA: TGTGCCAGTACCCCGACAGGGACGGGGTCACCCCTCCACTTT.

This rearrangement joins TRBV28 to TRBJ2-5, with 9 bases aligning to TRBD1. V dropped 5 bases and J dropped 2; count of bases not matched to a gene: 6. This CDR3 region has 15 residues. The germline gives CDR1 MDHEN, CDR2 SYDVKM. The CDR3 sequence: CASSTSGTGQETQYF. In DNA, the CDR3 is TGTGCCAGCAGTACATCCGGGACAGGGCAAGAGACCCAGTACTTC.

The rearrangement joins TRBV4-2 to TRBJ1-2, with 8 bases that match TRBD1. The V segment lost 3 bases and the J segment 2 bases; nucleotides outside the gene matches: 8. Germline CDR1 LGHNA, CDR2 YNFKEQ. This CDR3 comprises 16 residues. CDR3 protein: CASSHDPNRGNYGYTF. The DNA for the CDR3 is TGTGCCAGCAGCCATGATCCCAACAGGGGGAACTATGGCTACACCTTC.

V gene TRBV7-2 combines with J gene TRBJ2-2; possibly TRBD2 for D (6 bases). Trimming took off 5 bases at V and 3 bases at J, with 10 bases between the two ends. The germline CDR1 and CDR2 sequences are SGHTA and FQGNSA. The CDR3 has 14 amino acids. The CDR3 DNA follows: TGTGCCAGCAGCCGTACTAGCCACACCGGGGAGCTGTTTTTT. Its protein product is CASSRTSHTGELFF. The entire variable domain, with the rest obtained from reference TRBV7-2 and TRBJ2-2, is as follows: GAGVSQSPSNKVTEKGKDVELRCDPISGHTALYWYRQSLGQGLEFLIYFQGNSAPDKSGLPSDRFSAERTGGSVSTLTIQRTQQEDSAVYLCASSRTSHTGELFFGEGSRLTVL.

DNA of the CDR3: TGTGCCAGCAGTGCAGGGGTCGAGCAGTACTTC. Encoded protein: CASSAGVEQYF. The chain has TRBV25-1 and TRBJ2-7; the D gene is possibly TRBD1 (6 bases). V lost 4 bases to trimming and J lost 6 bases, with 7 bases between them. From germline, CDR1 is MGHDK and CDR2 SYGVNS. This CDR3 is built from 11 residues.

Turning to this clone: At one end, the junction sequence differs from germline, possibly due to a read error. CDR3 protein: CARSPSGTANTGELFF. In DNA form, the CDR3 reads TGTGCCCGCAGCCCATCCGGGACTGCTAACACCGGGGAGCTGTTTTTT. The chain joins TRBV11-3 to TRBJ2-2; the D gene is possibly TRBD2 (6 bases). CDR1 is SGHNT and CDR2 is YENEEA in the germline V gene. The CDR3 length is 16 residues.